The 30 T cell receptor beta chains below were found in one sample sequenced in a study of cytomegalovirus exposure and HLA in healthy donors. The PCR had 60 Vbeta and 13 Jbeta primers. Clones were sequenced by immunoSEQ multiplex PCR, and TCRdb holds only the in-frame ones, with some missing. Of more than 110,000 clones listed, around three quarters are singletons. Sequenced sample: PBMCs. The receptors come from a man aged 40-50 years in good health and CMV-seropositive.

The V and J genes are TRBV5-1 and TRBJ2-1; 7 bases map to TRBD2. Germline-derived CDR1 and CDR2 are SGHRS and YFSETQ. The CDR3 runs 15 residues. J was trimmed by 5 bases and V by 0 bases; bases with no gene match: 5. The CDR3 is CASSLVGGDHNEQFF. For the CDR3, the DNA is TGCGCCAGCAGCTTGGTGGGGGGGGACCACAATGAGCAGTTCTTC. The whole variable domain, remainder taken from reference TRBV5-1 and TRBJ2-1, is KAGVTQTPRYLIKTRGQQVTLSCSPISGHRSVSWYQQTPGQGLQFLFEYFSETQRNKGNFPGRFSGRQFSNSRSEMNVSTLELGDSALYLCASSLVGGDHNEQFFGPGTRLTVL.

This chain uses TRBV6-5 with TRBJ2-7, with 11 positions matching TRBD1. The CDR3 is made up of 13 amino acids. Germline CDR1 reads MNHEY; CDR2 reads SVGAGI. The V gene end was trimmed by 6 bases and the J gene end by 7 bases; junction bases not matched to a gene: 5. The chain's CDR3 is CASRRDRGGEQYF. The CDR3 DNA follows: TGTGCCAGCAGGCGGGACAGGGGGGGGGAGCAGTACTTC.

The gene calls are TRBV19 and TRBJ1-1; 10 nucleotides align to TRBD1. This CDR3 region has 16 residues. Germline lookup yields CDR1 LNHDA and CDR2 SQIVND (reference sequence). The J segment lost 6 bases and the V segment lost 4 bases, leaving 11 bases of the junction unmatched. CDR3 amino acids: CASSTTGGVRGAEAFF. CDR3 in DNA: TGTGCCAGTAGTACGACAGGGGGCGTTCGTGGCGCTGAAGCTTTCTTT.

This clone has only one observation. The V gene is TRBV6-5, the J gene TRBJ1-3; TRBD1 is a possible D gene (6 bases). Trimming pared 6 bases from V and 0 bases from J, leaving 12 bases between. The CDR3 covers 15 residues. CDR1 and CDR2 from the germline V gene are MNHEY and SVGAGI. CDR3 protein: CASRLTGPSGNTIYF. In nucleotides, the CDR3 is TGTGCCAGCAGACTTACAGGGCCCTCTGGAAACACCATATATTTT.

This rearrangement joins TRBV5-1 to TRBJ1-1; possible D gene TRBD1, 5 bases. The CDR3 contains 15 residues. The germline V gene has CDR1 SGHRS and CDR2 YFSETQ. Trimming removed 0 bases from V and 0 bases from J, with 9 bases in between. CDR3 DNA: TGCGCCAGCAGCTTGGATACACAGGTGAACACTGAAGCTTTCTTT. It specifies CASSLDTQVNTEAFF.

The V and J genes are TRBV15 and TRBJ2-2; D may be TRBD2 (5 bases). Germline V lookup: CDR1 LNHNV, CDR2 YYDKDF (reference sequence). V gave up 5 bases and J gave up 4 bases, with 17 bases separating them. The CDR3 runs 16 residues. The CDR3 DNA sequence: TGTGCCACCAGCGGCGGGCGTCAAAGGAGCACCGGGGAGCTGTTTTTT. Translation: CATSGGRQRSTGELFF.

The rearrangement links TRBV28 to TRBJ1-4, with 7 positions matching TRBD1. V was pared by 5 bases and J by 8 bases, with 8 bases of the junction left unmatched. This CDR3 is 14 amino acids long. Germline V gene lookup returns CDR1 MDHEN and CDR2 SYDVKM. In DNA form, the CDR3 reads TGTGCCAGCAGTCTGACAGGGAAAGGCGAAAAACTGTTTTTT. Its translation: CASSLTGKGEKLFF.

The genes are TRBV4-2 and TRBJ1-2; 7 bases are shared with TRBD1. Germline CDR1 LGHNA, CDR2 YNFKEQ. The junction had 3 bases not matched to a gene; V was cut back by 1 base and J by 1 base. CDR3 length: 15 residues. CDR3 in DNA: TGTGCCAGCAGCCAAGGACAGGGCTATAACTATGGCTACACCTTC. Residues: CASSQGQGYNYGYTF.

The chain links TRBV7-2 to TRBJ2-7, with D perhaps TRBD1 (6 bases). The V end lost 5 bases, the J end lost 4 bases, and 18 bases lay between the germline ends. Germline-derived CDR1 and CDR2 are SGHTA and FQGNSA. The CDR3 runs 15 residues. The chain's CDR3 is CASSRDSMGAYEQYF. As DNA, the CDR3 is TGTGCCAGCAGCAGAGACAGTATGGGGGCTTACGAGCAGTACTTC.

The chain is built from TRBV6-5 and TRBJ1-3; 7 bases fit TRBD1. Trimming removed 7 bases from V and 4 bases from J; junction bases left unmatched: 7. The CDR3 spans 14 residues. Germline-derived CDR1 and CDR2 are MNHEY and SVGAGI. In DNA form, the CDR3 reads TGTGCCAGCAAAGAAGGGGGCTCCGGAAACACCATATATTTT. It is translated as CASKEGGSGNTIYF.

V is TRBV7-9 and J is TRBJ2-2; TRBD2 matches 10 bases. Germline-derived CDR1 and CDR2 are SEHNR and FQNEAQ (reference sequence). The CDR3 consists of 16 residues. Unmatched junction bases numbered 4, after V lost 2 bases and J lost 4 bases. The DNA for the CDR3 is TGTGCCAGCAGCTTACCACCTAGCGGGGGCACCGGGGAGCTGTTTTTT. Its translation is CASSLPPSGGTGELFF.

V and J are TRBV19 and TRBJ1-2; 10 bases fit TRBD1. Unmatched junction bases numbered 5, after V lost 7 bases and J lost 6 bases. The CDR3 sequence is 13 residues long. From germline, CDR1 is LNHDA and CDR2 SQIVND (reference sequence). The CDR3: CASNFGTGDGYTF. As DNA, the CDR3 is TGTGCCAGTAATTTTGGGACAGGGGATGGCTACACCTTC.

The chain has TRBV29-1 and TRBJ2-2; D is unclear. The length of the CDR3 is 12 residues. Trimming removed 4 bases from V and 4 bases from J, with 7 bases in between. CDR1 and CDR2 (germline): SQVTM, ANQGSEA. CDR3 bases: TGCAGCGTTGTTCTCGTCACCGGGGAGCTGTTTTTT. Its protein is CSVVLVTGELFF.

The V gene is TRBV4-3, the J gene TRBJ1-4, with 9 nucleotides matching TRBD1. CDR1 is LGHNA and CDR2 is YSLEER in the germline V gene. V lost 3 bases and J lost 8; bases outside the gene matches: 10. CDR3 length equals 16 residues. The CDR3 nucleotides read TGCGCCAGCAGCCACTTAATCGGGACAGGGCCCGAAAAACTGTTTTTT. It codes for CASSHLIGTGPEKLFF.

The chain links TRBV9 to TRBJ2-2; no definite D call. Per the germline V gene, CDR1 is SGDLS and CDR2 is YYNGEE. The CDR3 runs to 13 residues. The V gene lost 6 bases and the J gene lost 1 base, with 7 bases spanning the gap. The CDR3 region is CASNPLNTGELFF. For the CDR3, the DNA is TGTGCCAGCAATCCCCTGAACACCGGGGAGCTGTTTTTT.

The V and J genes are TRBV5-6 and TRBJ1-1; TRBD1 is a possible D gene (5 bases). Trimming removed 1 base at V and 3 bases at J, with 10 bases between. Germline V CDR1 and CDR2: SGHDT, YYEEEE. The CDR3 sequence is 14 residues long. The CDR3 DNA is TGTGCCAGCAGCTTGCCCGTGGGGCACACTGAAGCTTTCTTT. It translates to CASSLPVGHTEAFF. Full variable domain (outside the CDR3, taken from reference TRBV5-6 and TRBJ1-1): DAGVTQSPTHLIKTRGQQVTLRCSPKSGHDTVSWYQQALGQGPQFIFQYYEEEERQRGNFPDRFSGHQFPNYSSELNVNALLLGDSALYLCASSLPVGHTEAFFGQGTRLTVV.

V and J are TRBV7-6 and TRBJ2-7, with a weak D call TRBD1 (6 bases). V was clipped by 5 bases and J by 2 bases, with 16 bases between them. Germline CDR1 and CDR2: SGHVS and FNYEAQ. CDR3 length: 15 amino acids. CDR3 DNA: TGTGCCAGCAGCCAATCCCGGGACACCCCCTACGAGCAGTACTTC. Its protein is CASSQSRDTPYEQYF.

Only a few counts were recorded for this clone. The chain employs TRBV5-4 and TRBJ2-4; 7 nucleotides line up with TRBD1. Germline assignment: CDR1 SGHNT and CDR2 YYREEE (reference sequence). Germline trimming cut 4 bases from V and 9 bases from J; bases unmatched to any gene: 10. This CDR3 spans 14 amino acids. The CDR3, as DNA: TGTGCCAGCAGCCCACAGACAGGGAGCAGCATTCAGTACTTC. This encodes CASSPQTGSSIQYF.

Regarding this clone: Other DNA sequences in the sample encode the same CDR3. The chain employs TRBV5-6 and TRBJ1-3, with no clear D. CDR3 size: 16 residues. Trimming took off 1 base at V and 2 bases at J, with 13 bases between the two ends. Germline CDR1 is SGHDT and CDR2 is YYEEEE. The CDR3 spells CASSLRPGWTGNTIYF. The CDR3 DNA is TGTGCCAGCAGCTTGCGTCCGGGGTGGACTGGAAACACCATATATTTT.

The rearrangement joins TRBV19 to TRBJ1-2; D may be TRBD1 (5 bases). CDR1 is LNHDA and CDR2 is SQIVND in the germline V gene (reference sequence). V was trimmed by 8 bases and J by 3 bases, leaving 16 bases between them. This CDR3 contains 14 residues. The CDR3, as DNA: TGTGCCAGTCACACTGGGGGGAATGACTATGGCTACACCTTC. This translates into CASHTGGNDYGYTF.

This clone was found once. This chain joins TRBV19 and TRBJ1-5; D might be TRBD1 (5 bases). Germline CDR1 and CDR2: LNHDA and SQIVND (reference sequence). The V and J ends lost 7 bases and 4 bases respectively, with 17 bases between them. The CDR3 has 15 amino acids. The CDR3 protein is CASTDVGRVNQPQHF. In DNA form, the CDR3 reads TGTGCCAGTACCGACGTAGGCAGGGTTAATCAGCCCCAGCATTTT. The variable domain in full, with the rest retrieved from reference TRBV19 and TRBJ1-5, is DGGITQSPKYLFRKEGQNVTLSCEQNLNHDAMYWYRQDPGQGLRLIYYSQIVNDFQKGDIAEGYSVSREKKESFPLTVTSAQKNPTAFYLCASTDVGRVNQPQHFGDGTRLSIL.

The CDR3 region has the DNA TGTGCCACCCTGAGTACTGGGGCCAACGTCCTGACTTTC. Residues: CATLSTGANVLTF. This chain joins TRBV10-3 and TRBJ2-6; D gene unclear. CDR1 ENHRY and CDR2 SYGVKD come from the germline V gene. Trimming pared 10 bases from V and 2 bases from J, leaving 9 bases between. This CDR3 has 13 amino acids.

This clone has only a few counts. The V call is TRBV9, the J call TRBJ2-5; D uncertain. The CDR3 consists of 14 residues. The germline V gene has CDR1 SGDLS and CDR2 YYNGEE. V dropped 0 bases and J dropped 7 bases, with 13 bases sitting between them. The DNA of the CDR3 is TGTGCCAGCAGCGTAGATCCGGGTTTGGCGACCCAGTACTTC. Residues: CASSVDPGLATQYF.

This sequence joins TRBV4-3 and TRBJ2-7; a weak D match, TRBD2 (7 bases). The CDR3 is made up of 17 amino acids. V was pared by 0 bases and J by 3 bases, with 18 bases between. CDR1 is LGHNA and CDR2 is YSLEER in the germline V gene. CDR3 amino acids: CASSQDRREGVHYEQYF. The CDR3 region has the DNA TGCGCCAGCAGCCAAGATCGGAGGGAGGGGGTCCACTACGAGCAGTACTTC.

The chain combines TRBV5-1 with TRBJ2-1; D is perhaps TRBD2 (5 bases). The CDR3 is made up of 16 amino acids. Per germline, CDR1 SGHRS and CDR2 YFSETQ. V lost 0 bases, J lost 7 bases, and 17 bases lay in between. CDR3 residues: CASSLEGSLALNEQFF. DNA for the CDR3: TGCGCCAGCAGCTTGGAAGGGAGCCTTGCCTTGAATGAGCAGTTCTTC.

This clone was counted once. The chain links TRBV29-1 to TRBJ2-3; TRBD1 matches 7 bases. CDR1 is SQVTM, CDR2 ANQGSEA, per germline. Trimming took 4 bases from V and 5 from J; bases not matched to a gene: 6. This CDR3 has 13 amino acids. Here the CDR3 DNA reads TGCAGCGTTGTCGGGACAGACAGAGATACGCAGTATTTT. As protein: CSVVGTDRDTQYF.

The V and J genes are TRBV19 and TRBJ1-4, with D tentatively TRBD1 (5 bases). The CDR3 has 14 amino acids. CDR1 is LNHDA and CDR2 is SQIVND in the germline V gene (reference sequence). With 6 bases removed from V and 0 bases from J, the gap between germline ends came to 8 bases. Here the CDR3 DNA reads TGTGCCAGTAGCGTGACAGCAACTAATGAAAAACTGTTTTTT. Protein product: CASSVTATNEKLFF.

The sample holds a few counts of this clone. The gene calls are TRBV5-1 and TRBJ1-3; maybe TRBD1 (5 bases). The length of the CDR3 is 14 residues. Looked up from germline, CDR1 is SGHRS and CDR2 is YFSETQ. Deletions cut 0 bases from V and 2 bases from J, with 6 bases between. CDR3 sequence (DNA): TGCGCCAGCAGCTTGGCAGGGACTGGAAACACCATATATTTT. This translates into CASSLAGTGNTIYF.

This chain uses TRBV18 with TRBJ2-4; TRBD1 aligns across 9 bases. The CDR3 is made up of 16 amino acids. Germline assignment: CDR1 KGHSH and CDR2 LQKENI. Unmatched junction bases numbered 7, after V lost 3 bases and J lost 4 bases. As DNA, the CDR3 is TGTGCCAGCTCACCTAGACAGGGGGAAGCTAAAAACATTCAGTACTTC. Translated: CASSPRQGEAKNIQYF. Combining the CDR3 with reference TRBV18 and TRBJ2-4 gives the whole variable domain NAGVMQNPRHLVRRRGQEARLRCSPMKGHSHVYWYRQLPEEGLKFMVYLQKENIIDESGMPKERFSAEFPKEGPSILRIQQVVRGDSAAYFCASSPRQGEAKNIQYFGAGTRLSVL.

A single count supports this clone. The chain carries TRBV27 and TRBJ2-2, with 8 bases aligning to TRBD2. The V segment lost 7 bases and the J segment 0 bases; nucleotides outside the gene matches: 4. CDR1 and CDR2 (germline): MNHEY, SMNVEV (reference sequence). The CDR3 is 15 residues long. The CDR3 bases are TGTGCCAGCAAAGTAGCGGGGTCGAACACCGGGGAGCTGTTTTTT. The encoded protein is CASKVAGSNTGELFF.